This T cell receptor beta chain appears in the sequencing data of a study of T cells in Graves' hyperthyroidism and ophthalmopathy (dated by TCRdb to about 2019). Study-level background: Peripheral blood was collected at initial diagnosis, before any treatment. TCR V-J signatures able to tell the groups apart were searched for in a discovery cohort of 95 to 100 patients, of whom approximately 40 had Graves' ophthalmopathy and around 56 had stable Graves' hyperthyroidism. An independent validation cohort of 18 to 20 hyperthyroidism patients and over 15 patients who later progressed to ophthalmopathy tested prospective prediction of ophthalmopathy. The approximately 98 discovery patients were randomly divided into training and test sets at a 7:3 ratio. In addition, the study compared T-cell repertoires in thyroid tissue and in blood from five to seven Graves' hyperthyroidism patients. Once sampling was done, hyperthyroidism patients were given methimazole at a starting dose of 30 mg daily, whereas ophthalmopathy patients were given high-dose intravenous methylprednisolone. TCR Vbeta CDR3 sequencing of 120 to 150 peripheral blood samples (roughly 43 ophthalmopathy, about 75 hyperthyroidism and roughly 17 progressor patients) is reported in the paper.

Stable Graves' hyperthyroidism was defined as no progression to ophthalmopathy during 18 months of follow-up. Hyperthyroidism patients were newly diagnosed, with disease duration under 2 months, and aged 18 to 65 years. Patients with uncontrolled infections, other autoimmune diseases, pregnancy or lactation were excluded. Clinical symptoms, serum thyroxine and TRAb, thyroid ultrasound, and orbital computed tomography formed the basis for the diagnoses. PBMCs were isolated from about 10 ml of fresh peripheral blood by Ficoll-Paque density gradient centrifugation. Total RNA was extracted using Trizol reagent, and RNA quality was assessed on an Agilent 2100 Bioanalyzer. The CDR3 sequence holds 11 residues, the cysteine and phenylalanine included. CDR3 DNA only is kept here, 33 bases in frame from base 1. From a lookup of the germline V gene, CDR1 and CDR2 are SQVTM and ANQGSEA. Cut back by 5 bases and 8 bases, the V and J ends lie 10 bases apart.

General findings and caveats noted by the study authors: In validation, the model predicted progression to ophthalmopathy with 60% to 71% sensitivity and about 73% specificity, a median of 6.5 months before onset. Sample size was not statistically predetermined, and blinding of investigators to group allocation was not performed. Most expanded thyroid clonotypes (frequency above 0.001) were also found in blood, which suggests that blood repertoires may mirror thyroid immune responses. A model built on a 13 V-J signature distinguished ophthalmopathy from stable hyperthyroidism, reaching around 87% sensitivity and approximately 81% specificity in cross-validation and 80%/75% in testing.

TCR beta CDR3 regions were amplified from RNA transcripts. A first-round RT-PCR of the TCR CDR3 used the HTBI primer set with the Qiagen OneStep RT-PCR kit. A second multiplex PCR round built the libraries, followed by size selection and purification. The libraries were sequenced on an Illumina HiSeq2000 using paired-end 100 bp reads. Under the source paper's analysis protocol: SOAPnuke was used to process the raw data, throwing out any read that contained adapters or uncalled bases, had a mean Phred below 15, or lacked an exact constant-primer or identifier match. COPE v1.2.5 was used to merge the high-quality paired reads, and each unique nucleotide sequence was defined as a clonotype. MiTCR v1.1 was used to align clonotypes to the IMGT TRBV, TRBD and TRBJ reference segments. Only V-J combinations with frequency above 0.0001, covering 99.2% of repertoires, were analysed. The TCS score was defined as F50 (clonal expansion) divided by E x V (chaos), with BLOSUM62-based TCRdist calculated between CDR3 peptides within each V-J. Welch's t-statistics and random forest reduced fewer than 600 V-J features to 13, which were used in a naive Bayes classifier (R e1071). The similarity between thyroid and blood repertoires was quantified using the Morisita-Horn index. Starting from the raw public reads, TCRdb applied fastp trimming at Q25, assembled clones with MiXCR and retained in-frame beta chains. Rows are unified per CDR3 protein, each entry keeping the most common DNA and genes. Clone size and V and J calls follow TCRdb, not the original study. This sample lists some 800,000 distinct CDR3 sequences; roughly 37% were detected once. 8% to 9% of the sample is taken by the ten largest.

A few counts support this clonotype. What antigen it recognizes has not been identified. No clone much larger than this one lies a single base away; base qualities are absent. The sample taken for sequencing was blood. The TCR was taken from a man between 18 and 29 years old with Graves' hyperthyroidism. The chain uses TRBV29-1 and TRBJ1-3; the D gene is possibly TRBD1, with 6 bases matching. CDR3 loop: CSVYREDTIYF. The DNA sequence is given as TGCAGCGTTTACAGGGAAGACACCATATATTTT.